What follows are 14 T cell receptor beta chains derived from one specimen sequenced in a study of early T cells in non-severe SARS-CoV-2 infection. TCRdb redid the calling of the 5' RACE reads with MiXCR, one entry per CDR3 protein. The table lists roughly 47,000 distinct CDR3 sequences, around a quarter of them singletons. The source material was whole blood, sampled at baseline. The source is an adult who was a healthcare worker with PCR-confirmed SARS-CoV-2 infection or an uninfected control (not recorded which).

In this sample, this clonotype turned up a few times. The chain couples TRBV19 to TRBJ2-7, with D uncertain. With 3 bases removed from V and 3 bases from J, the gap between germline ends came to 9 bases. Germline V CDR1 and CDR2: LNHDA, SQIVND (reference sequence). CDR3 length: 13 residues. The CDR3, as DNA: TGTGCCAGTAGTATCCTTGGGGACTACGAGCAGTACTTC. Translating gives CASSILGDYEQYF.

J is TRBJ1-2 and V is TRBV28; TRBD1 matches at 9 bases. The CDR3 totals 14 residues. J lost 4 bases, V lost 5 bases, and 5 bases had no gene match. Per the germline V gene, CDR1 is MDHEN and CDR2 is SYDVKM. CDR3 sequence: CASSGRGQGYGYTF. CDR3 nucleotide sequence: TGTGCCAGCAGTGGGAGGGGACAGGGCTATGGCTACACCTTC.

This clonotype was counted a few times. In DNA, the CDR3 is TGTGCCACCAACAAACTTGGGGGGCTCCCAGATACGCAGTATTTT. It codes for CATNKLGGLPDTQYF. The chain combines TRBV24-1 with TRBJ2-3; D assignment may be TRBD1 or TRBD2 (6 bases each). The V and J ends lost 8 bases and 4 bases respectively, with 18 bases between them. The length of the CDR3 is 15 residues. Germline V gene lookup returns CDR1 KGHDR and CDR2 SFDVKD.

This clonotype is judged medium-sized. CDR3 loop: CSARERDSRESNEKLFF. The CDR3 DNA is TGCAGTGCTAGAGAGAGAGACTCCAGGGAGTCTAATGAAAAACTGTTTTTT. The rearrangement uses TRBV20-1 and TRBJ1-4; D might be TRBD1 (5 bases). Between the trimmed V and J ends, which lost 0 bases and 3 bases, there was a span of 17 bases. CDR3 length: 17 amino acids. Germline CDR1 reads DFQATT; CDR2 reads SNEGSKA (reference sequence).

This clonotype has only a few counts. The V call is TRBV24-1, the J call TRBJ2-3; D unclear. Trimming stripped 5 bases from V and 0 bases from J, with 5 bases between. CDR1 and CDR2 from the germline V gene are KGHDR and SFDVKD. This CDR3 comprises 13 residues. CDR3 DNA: TGTGCCACCAGTGGCAGGAGCACAGATACGCAGTATTTT. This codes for CATSGRSTDTQYF.

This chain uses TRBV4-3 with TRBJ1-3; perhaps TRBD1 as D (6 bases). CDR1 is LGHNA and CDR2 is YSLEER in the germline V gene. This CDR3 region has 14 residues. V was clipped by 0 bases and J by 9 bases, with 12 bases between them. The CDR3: CASSQEDSRATIYF. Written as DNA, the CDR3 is TGCGCCAGCAGCCAAGAGGACAGTCGAGCCACCATATATTTT.

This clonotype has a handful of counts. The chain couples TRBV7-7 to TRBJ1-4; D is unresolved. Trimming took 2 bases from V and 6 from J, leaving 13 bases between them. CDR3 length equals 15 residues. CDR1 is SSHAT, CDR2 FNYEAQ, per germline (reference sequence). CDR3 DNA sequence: TGTGCCAGCAGCTTAACGGCAGGAGTGGATGAAAAACTGTTTTTT. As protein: CASSLTAGVDEKLFF.

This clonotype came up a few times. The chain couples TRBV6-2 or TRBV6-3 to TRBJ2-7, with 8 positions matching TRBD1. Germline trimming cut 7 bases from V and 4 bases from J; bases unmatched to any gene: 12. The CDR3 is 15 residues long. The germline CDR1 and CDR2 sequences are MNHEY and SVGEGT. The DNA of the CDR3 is TGTGCCAGCAACTCCCCAGGGGGCTTGGAGTACGAGCAGTACTTC. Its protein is CASNSPGGLEYEQYF.

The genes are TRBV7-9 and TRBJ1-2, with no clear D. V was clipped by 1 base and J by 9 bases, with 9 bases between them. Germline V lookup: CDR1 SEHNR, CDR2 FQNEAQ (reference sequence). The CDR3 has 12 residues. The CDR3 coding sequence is TGTGCCAGCAGCTTAGTGCCGGAGAGCTACACCTTC. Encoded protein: CASSLVPESYTF.

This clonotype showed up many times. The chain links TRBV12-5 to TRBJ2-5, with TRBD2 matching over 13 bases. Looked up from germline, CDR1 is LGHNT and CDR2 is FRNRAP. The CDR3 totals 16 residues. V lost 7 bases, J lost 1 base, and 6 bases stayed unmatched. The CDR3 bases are TGTGCTAGTGCCCCCGGACTAGCGGGGGTCCAAGAGACCCAGTACTTC. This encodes CASAPGLAGVQETQYF.

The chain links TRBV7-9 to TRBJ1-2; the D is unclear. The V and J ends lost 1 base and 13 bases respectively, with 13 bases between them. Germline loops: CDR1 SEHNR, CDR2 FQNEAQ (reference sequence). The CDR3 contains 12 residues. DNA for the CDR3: TGTGCCAGCAGCTTAGATCTGGAGGGCCTCACCTTC. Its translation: CASSLDLEGLTF.

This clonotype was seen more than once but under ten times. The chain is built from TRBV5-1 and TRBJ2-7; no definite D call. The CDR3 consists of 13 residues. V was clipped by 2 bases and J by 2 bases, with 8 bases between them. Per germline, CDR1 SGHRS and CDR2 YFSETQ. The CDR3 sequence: CASSFQETYEQYF. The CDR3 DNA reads TGCGCCAGCAGCTTCCAGGAAACCTACGAGCAGTACTTC.

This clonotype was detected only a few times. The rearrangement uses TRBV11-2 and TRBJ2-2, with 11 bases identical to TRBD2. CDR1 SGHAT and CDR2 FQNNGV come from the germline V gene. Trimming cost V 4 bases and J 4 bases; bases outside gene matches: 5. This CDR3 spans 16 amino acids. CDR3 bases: TGTGCCAGCAGCTCCTTGGGACTAGCGGCCACCGGGGAGCTGTTTTTT. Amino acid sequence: CASSSLGLAATGELFF.

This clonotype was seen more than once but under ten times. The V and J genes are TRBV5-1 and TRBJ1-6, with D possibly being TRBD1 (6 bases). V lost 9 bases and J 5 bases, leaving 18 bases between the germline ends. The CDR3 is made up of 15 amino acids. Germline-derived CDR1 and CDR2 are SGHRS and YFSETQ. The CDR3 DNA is TGCGCCACCTCCCCCGGGACACCTGATAATTCACCCCTCCACTTT. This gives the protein CATSPGTPDNSPLHF.